The clone carrying this T cell receptor beta chain was found many times. Its antigen is not known. TCRdb reprocessed the RT-PCR reads with MiXCR, giving one entry per CDR3 protein. Of 450,000 to 600,000 distinct CDR3 sequences in the sample, 16% were seen once. This sample was included in a study of response to subunit inactivated influenza vaccine. Overall study results and limits: The study's authors posited that every seasonal influenza vaccination enlists few new T cells.

The CDR3 covers 12 residues. In germline, CDR1 is SGHRS, CDR2 YFSETQ. V gave up 4 bases and J gave up 11 bases; unmatched junction bases: 7. The TCR originated in a man between 50 and 69 years old who received an inactivated influenza vaccine. The sequencing here drew on CD4+ T cells sorted from PBMCs, taken about 24 months after vaccination. The chain combines TRBV5-1 with TRBJ1-1, with TRBD1 identical over 8 bases. The CDR3 loop is CASSSRQGLAFF. The CDR3 nucleotides are TGCGCCAGCAGCAGCAGACAGGGGCTGGCTTTCTTT. Complete variable domain (other parts from reference TRBV5-1 and TRBJ1-1): KAGVTQTPRYLIKTRGQQVTLSCSPISGHRSVSWYQQTPGQGLQFLFEYFSETQRNKGNFPGRFSGRQFSNSRSEMNVSTLELGDSALYLCASSSRQGLAFFGQGTRLTVV.